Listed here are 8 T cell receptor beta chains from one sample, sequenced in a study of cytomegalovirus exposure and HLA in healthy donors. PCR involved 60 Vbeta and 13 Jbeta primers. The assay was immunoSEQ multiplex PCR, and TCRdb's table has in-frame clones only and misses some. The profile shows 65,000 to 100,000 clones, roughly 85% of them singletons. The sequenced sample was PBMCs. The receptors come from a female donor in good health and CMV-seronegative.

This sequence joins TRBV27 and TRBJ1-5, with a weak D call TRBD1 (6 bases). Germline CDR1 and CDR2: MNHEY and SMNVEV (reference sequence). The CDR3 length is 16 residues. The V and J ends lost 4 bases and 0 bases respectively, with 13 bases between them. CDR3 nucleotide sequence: TGTGCCAGCAGTTGGGGACAAGAGTTTAGCAATCAGCCCCAGCATTTT. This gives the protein CASSWGQEFSNQPQHF.

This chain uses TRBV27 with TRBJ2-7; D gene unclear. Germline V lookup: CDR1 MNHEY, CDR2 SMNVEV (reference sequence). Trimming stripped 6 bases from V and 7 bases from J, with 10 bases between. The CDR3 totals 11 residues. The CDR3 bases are TGTGCCAGCAGACTCTTGTGGGAGCAGTACTTC. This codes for CASRLLWEQYF.

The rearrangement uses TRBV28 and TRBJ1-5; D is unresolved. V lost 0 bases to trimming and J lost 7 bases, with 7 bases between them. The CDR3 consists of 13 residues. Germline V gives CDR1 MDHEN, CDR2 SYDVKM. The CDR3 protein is CASSLWSRQPQHF. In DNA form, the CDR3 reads TGTGCCAGCAGTTTATGGTCGAGGCAGCCCCAGCATTTT.

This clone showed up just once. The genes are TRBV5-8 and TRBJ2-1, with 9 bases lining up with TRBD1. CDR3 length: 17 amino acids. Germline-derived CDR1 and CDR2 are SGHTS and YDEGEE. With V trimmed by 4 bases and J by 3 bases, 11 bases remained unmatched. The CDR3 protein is CASSRPQQGAYYNEQFF. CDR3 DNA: TGTGCCAGCAGCCGCCCACAACAGGGGGCGTACTACAATGAGCAGTTCTTC.

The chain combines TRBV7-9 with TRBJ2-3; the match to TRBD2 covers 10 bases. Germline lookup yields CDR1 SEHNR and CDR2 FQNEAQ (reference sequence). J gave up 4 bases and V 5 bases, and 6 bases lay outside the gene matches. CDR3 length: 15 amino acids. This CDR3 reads CASSLGLAGADTQYF. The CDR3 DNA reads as TGTGCCAGCAGCCTAGGGCTAGCGGGAGCAGATACGCAGTATTTT.

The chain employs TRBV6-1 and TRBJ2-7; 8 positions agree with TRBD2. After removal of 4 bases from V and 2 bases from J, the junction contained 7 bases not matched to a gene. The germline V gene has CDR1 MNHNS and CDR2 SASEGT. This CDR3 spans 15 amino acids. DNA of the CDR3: TGTGCCAGCAGTGGGACTAGCTCCTTTACCTACGAGCAGTACTTC. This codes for CASSGTSSFTYEQYF.

The CDR3 protein is CASSATEGEQFF. The DNA of the CDR3 is TGTGCCAGCAGCGCAACGGAGGGTGAGCAGTTCTTC. This chain joins TRBV9 and TRBJ2-1, with D possibly matching TRBD2 (6 bases). Trimming removed 3 bases at V and 9 bases at J, with 10 bases between. CDR1 and CDR2 from the germline V gene are SGDLS and YYNGEE. The CDR3 spans 12 residues.

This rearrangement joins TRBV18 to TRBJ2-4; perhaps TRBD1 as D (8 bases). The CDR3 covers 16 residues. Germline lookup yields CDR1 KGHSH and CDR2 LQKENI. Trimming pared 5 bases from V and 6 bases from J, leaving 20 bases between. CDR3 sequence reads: CASSSTTQGGINIQYF. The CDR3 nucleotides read TGTGCCAGCTCATCTACTACACAGGGGGGGATAAACATTCAGTACTTC.